This TCR beta chain originates from a study of blood T cell repertoires in COVID-19. The overall study: Both acute and convalescent COVID-19 samples were obtained from the United States, Italy and Spain. Sample material is recorded as cDNA or gDNA derived from T cells, B-cell-depleted T cells, or PBMCs.

As processed by the authors: Researchers report that nucleated cell counts were estimated from reference gene primer amplification. Some clones are missing from TCRdb's copy, which holds only in-frame ones; the method was immunoSEQ multiplex PCR. That table gives V, J and clone size, and the DNA gave D and trimming. The sample yields hundreds of thousands of clones, 86% seen once. The Seattle patients, enrolled during active infection, were followed longitudinally. The sample was peripheral blood. The sequence was collected from a woman over 75 with COVID-19, enrolled during active disease.

The chain's CDR3 is CASSGPVGQGWDTGELFF. CDR3 sequence (DNA): TGTGCCAGCAGTGGGCCCGTGGGACAGGGTTGGGACACCGGGGAGCTGTTTTTT. The gene calls are TRBV25-1 and TRBJ2-2, with 9 bases matching TRBD1. Trimming cost V 4 bases and J 3 bases; bases outside gene matches: 12. The CDR3 is 18 amino acids. Germline V gene sequence: CDR1 MGHDK, CDR2 SYGVNS.